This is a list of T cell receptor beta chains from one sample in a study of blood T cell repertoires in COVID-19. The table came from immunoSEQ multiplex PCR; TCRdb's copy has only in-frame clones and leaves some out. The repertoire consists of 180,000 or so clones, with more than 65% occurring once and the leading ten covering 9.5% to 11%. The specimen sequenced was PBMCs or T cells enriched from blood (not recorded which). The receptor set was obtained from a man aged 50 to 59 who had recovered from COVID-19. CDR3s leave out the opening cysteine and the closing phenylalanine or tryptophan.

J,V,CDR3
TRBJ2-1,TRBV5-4,ASSTPGRRDNEQF
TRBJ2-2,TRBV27,ASSPGTSGNWMVGELF
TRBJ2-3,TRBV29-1,SVKTTSGGPTSTDTQY
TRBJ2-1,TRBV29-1,GCSVAGVANEQF
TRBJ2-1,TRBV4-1,ASSPTEYNEQF
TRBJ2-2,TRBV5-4,ASSKDRGLTGELF
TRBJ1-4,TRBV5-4,ASSREPGATNEKLF
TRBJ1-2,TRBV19,ASSIPGSRSGT
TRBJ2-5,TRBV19,ASLPTGLAGETQY
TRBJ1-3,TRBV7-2,ASSLEVRAGRSGNTIY
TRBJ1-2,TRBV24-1,ATSDPRGNGYT
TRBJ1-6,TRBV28,ASSPPGQGKVH
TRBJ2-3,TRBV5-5,ASSPTYRVGTDTQY
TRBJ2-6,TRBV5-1,ASSSVPGQGLSGANVLT
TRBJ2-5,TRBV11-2,ASSGNRGQETQY